The 2 T cell receptor beta chains presented below share a single source sample, sequenced in a study of response to subunit inactivated influenza vaccine. TCRdb fed the RT-PCR reads into MiXCR, producing one record per CDR3 protein. This table holds 500,000 to 750,000 distinct CDR3 sequences, 14% found once. The sample was PBMCs from blood, taken approximately 13 days after vaccination. The receptors originated from a man aged 45-65 years who received an inactivated influenza vaccine.

The V gene is TRBV6-2 or TRBV6-3, the J gene TRBJ2-7, with D perhaps TRBD1 (6 bases). V was shortened by 6 bases and J by 3 bases, with 15 bases between the two germline ends. Germline V gene sequence: CDR1 MNHEY, CDR2 SVGEGT. The CDR3 totals 14 residues. For the CDR3, the DNA is TGTGCCAGCAGCGACATACAGGGCATCTACGAGCAGTACTTC. Protein sequence: CASSDIQGIYEQYF.

This clonotype was seen more than once but under ten times. The chain recombines TRBV6-5 with TRBJ2-7, with TRBD1 matching over 8 bases. The CDR3 length is 15 residues. The J segment lost 3 bases and the V segment lost 2 bases, leaving 6 bases of the junction unmatched. Germline-derived CDR1 and CDR2 are MNHEY and SVGAGI. The CDR3 DNA sequence: TGTGCCAGCAGTTACCTGGACAGGGTAATCTACGAGCAGTACTTC. Translating it yields CASSYLDRVIYEQYF.